The clone carrying this TCR beta chain has only a few counts. What it binds is unknown. The data belong to a study of T cells after yellow fever vaccination. Study-wide findings and caveats: Abundant clonotypes from the bulk population could contaminate FACS-sorted repertoires.

Unmatched junction bases numbered 7, after V lost 7 bases and J lost 5 bases. The CDR3 consists of 13 residues. TCRdb analysed the 5' RACE reads with MiXCR anew, one entry per CDR3 protein. The repertoire holds just under 600,000 distinct CDR3 sequences, approximately 13% seen once, with more than 12% in the top ten. The chain recombines TRBV12-3 or TRBV12-4 with TRBJ1-2; 7 bases align to TRBD1. The sequences come from PBMCs, collected on the day of the yellow fever booster vaccination. This clonotype originated in a man aged 25-45 years who received the YFV17D yellow fever vaccine. DNA of the CDR3: TGTGCCAGCACCAGGGACAGCCAGTATGGCTACACCTTC. Protein: CASTRDSQYGYTF.